This section outlines one T cell receptor beta chain sequence together with its context. The table came from immunoSEQ multiplex PCR; TCRdb's copy has only in-frame clones and leaves some out. The table lists about 130,000 clones, about 95% of them singletons. This entry comes from a study of control samples from healthy donors and cancer patients. The CDR3 covers 15 residues. CDR1 and CDR2 (germline): MNHNS, SASEGT. V was cut by 3 bases and J by 2 bases, with 14 bases left in between. This sequence joins TRBV6-1 and TRBJ2-7, with unresolved D. The sequenced material came from blood. This TCR came from a man aged 25-45 years in good health. CDR3 sequence (DNA): TGTGCCAGCAGTGAGAAAGAAGGAGAAGCCTACGAGCAGTACTTC. Translating it yields CASSEKEGEAYEQYF.